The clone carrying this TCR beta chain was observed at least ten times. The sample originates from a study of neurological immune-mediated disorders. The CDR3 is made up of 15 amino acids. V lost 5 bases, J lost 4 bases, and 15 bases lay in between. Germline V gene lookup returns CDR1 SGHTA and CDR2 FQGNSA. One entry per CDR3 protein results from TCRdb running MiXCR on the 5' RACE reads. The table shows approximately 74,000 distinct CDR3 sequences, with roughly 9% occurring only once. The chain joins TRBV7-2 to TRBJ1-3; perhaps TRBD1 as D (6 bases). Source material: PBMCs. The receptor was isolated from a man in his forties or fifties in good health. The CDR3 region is CASSIDRTIGNTIYF. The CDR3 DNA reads TGTGCCAGCAGCATAGACAGGACCATAGGAAACACCATATATTTT.